This passage covers 11 T cell receptor beta chains from one sample sequenced in a study of radiation and T cells in renal cell carcinoma. Time point denoted: blood 4 weeks post-SBRT, at nephrectomy. Treatment specified: 15 Gy SBRT to primary tumor, nephrectomy 4 weeks later. Only in-frame clones appear in the TCRdb table, and some are missing; sequencing was by immunoSEQ multiplex PCR. The sample consists of under 100,000 clones, 85% of them appearing once. Sequences were derived from blood, sampled from a patient whose treatment included radiotherapy and nephrectomy. Every receptor here comes from a man in his fifties or sixties with renal cell carcinoma.

The chain carries TRBV7-8 and TRBJ1-5; D is ambiguous. Germline CDR1 and CDR2: SGHVS and FQNEAQ. Trimming removed 1 base at V and 4 bases at J, with 11 bases between. The CDR3 covers 15 residues. The DNA for the CDR3 is TGTGCCAGCAGCTTAGGGGGAGGAGTAAATCAGCCCCAGCATTTT. Translation gives CASSLGGGVNQPQHF.

This rearrangement joins TRBV6-6 to TRBJ1-3; D might be TRBD1 (6 bases). The CDR3 is 15 residues long. Per germline, CDR1 MNHNY and CDR2 SVGAGI (reference sequence). V was clipped by 4 bases and J by 4 bases, with 14 bases between them. The CDR3 DNA follows: TGTGCCAGCAGTTTAAACAGGGTTCGCGGAAACACCATATATTTT. Translated, it gives CASSLNRVRGNTIYF.

This clone was seen a handful of times. The J gene is TRBJ1-3, the V gene TRBV13; maybe TRBD1 (5 bases). Germline V gene sequence: CDR1 PRHDT, CDR2 FYEKMQ (reference sequence). V dropped 3 bases and J dropped 0 bases, with 9 bases sitting between them. The CDR3 totals 15 residues. In DNA, the CDR3 is TGTGCCAGCAGCTTTCAGGGAAGCTCTGGAAACACCATATATTTT. Protein sequence: CASSFQGSSGNTIYF.

The DNA for the CDR3 is TGTGCCAGCAAGTTGCAGGGGACTTATGGCTACACCTTC. The encoded protein is CASKLQGTYGYTF. V and J are TRBV27 and TRBJ1-2; tentative D call: TRBD1 (6 bases). V was clipped by 7 bases and J by 5 bases, with 14 bases between them. The CDR3 is 13 residues long. CDR1 and CDR2 from the germline V gene are MNHEY and SMNVEV (reference sequence).

Written as DNA, the CDR3 is TGCAGCGTTGAAAGGGACCAAGAGACCCAGTACTTC. Its translation is CSVERDQETQYF. This chain uses TRBV29-1 with TRBJ2-5; D not certain. This CDR3 is built from 12 residues. Trimming stripped 2 bases from V and 0 bases from J, with 4 bases between. The germline CDR1 and CDR2 sequences are SQVTM and ANQGSEA.

The chain is built from TRBV5-4 and TRBJ2-2; 12 positions match TRBD2. Germline V CDR1 and CDR2: SGHNT, YYREEE (reference sequence). J gave up 4 bases and V 9 bases, and 4 bases lay outside the gene matches. CDR3 length equals 14 residues. The CDR3 region has the DNA TGTGCCATCGGGACTAGCGGGTTCACCGGGGAGCTGTTTTTT. This translates into CAIGTSGFTGELFF.

The chain employs TRBV2 and TRBJ2-5; 10 bases line up with TRBD1. CDR1 and CDR2 (germline): SNHLY, FYNNEI. The CDR3 is 14 residues long. The ends lost 7 bases at V and 2 bases at J; junction bases unmatched: 4. The CDR3 DNA is TGTGCCAGCACAGGACAGGGGGTACAAGAGACCCAGTACTTC. Encoded protein: CASTGQGVQETQYF.

V usage is TRBV27 and J usage is TRBJ2-7, with D hard to call. Germline V CDR1 and CDR2: MNHEY, SMNVEV (reference sequence). Deletions cut 3 bases from V and 3 bases from J, with 9 bases between. The CDR3 has 13 amino acids. CDR3 nucleotide sequence: TGTGCCAGCAGTTTTTCCGTTCGCTACGAGCAGTACTTC. This sequence encodes CASSFSVRYEQYF.

The J gene is TRBJ2-7, the V gene TRBV15; TRBD1 agrees at 10 bases. V gave up 1 base and J gave up 0 bases; unmatched junction bases: 3. This CDR3 is 16 amino acids long. Per germline, CDR1 LNHNV and CDR2 YYDKDF (reference sequence). The chain's CDR3 is CATSRGQGAGSYEQYF. The CDR3 DNA sequence: TGTGCCACCAGCAGAGGACAGGGGGCAGGCTCCTACGAGCAGTACTTC.

This sequence joins TRBV5-1 and TRBJ2-7, with TRBD1 matching 9 bases. Trimming removed 3 bases from V and 5 bases from J; junction bases left unmatched: 9. CDR3 size: 15 residues. Germline V gene data show CDR1 as SGHRS and CDR2 as YFSETQ. CDR3 amino acids: CASSSAGTGFNEQYF. CDR3 DNA sequence: TGCGCCAGCAGCTCCGCCGGGACAGGGTTTAACGAGCAGTACTTC.

The rearrangement joins TRBV5-5 to TRBJ2-7; 7 bases align to TRBD1. The ends lost 4 bases at V and 8 bases at J; junction bases unmatched: 9. This CDR3 has 13 amino acids. The germline gives CDR1 SGHKS, CDR2 YYEKEE (reference sequence). This CDR3 reads CASSGRDSLQQYF. For the CDR3, the DNA is TGTGCCAGCAGCGGCCGGGACAGCCTGCAGCAGTACTTC.